These 3 T cell receptor beta chains share one sample of origin, sequenced in a study of T-cell memory formation after mild COVID-19 (dated by TCRdb to the early 2020s). Libraries were constructed by 5' RACE. TCRdb lists the instrument as Illumina NovaSeq 6000. TCRdb took the public reads, trimmed them with fastp at Q25, ran MiXCR for clone calling and kept in-frame beta chains. Every CDR3 protein is listed once, alongside the most common genes and DNA of its rows. The sample table records 350,000 to 550,000 distinct CDR3 sequences; roughly 18% of these occur just once. In total, the top ten clones hold around a fifth of the sample. The specimen sequenced was PBMCs or a T cell subset sorted from them (not recorded which). These receptors were obtained from a man between 18 and 29 years old who had mild COVID-19 (a few samples of this study predate the infection). The sample titles of this study are shuffled in the database, so cell type and time point are left out; the donor was told from shared clones.

CDR3 in amino acids: CASSFSPGESGYTF. For the CDR3, the DNA is TGTGCCAGCAGCTTCTCGCCAGGGGAGAGTGGCTACACCTTC. V usage is TRBV5-5 and J usage is TRBJ1-2; D may be TRBD1 (6 bases). The CDR3 consists of 14 residues. The V end was cut by 2 bases, the J end by 7 bases, with 15 bases between. The germline V gene encodes CDR1 SGHKS and CDR2 YYEKEE (reference sequence). The full variable domain, with the rest looked up from reference TRBV5-5 and TRBJ1-2, is DAGVTQSPTHLIKTRGQQVTLRCSPISGHKSVSWYQQVLGQGPQFIFQYYEKEERGRGNFPDRFSARQFPNYSSELNVNALLLGDSALYLCASSFSPGESGYTFGSGTRLTVV.

This clonotype was detected only a few times. The V and J genes are TRBV5-1 and TRBJ2-3; D is possibly TRBD2 (6 bases). The V end was cut by 3 bases, the J end by 1 base, with 15 bases between. The CDR3 spans 16 residues. Germline CDR1 and CDR2: SGHRS and YFSETQ. As DNA, the CDR3 is TGCGCCAGCAGCTCAGCGGCCGGGGGAGGCACAGATACGCAGTATTTT. Residues: CASSSAAGGGTDTQYF.

This clonotype was seen repeatedly, ten times or more. J is TRBJ1-1 and V is TRBV4-2; 8 nucleotides line up with TRBD1. Per germline, CDR1 LGHNA and CDR2 YNFKEQ. The V segment lost 1 base and the J segment 4 bases; nucleotides outside the gene matches: 2. The CDR3 runs to 14 residues. DNA of the CDR3: TGTGCCAGCAGCCAAGGACAGGGGCCCACTGAAGCTTTCTTT. As protein: CASSQGQGPTEAFF.